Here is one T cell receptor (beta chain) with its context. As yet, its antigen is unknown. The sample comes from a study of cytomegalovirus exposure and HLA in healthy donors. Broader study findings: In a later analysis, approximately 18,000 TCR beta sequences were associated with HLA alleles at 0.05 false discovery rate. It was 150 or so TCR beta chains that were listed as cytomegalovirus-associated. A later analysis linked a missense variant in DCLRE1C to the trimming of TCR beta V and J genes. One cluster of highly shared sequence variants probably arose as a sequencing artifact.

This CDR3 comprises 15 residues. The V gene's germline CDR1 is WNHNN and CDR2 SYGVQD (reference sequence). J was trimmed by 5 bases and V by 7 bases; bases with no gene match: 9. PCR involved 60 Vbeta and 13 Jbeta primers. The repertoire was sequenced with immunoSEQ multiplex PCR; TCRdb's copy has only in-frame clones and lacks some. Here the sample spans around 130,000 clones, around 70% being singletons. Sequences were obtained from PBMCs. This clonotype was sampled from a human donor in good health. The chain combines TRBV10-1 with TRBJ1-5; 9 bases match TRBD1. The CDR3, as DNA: TGCGCCAGCACTAGTACAGGGGGCGTGTATCAGCCCCAGCATTTT. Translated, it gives CASTSTGGVYQPQHF.